This T cell receptor beta chain came from a study of Graves' ophthalmopathy and Graves' hyperthyroidism. Study-level background: Calling hyperthyroidism stable required that no ophthalmopathy show up within 18 months of follow-up.

Broader study findings: Blood also held most thyroid clonotypes expanded above 0.001 frequency. Ophthalmopathy progression prediction by the model yielded a sensitivity of 55% to 71% and a specificity of around 72%.

This CDR3 spans 13 amino acids. V lost 4 bases and J lost 0, with 4 bases in between. As the template, RNA transcripts were used to amplify TCR beta CDR3 regions. The library came from an HTBI-primed first-round RT-PCR and a second-round multiplex PCR. TCRdb re-called the multiplex PCR reads with MiXCR, one entry per CDR3 protein. Among over a million distinct CDR3 sequences, 35% to 40% were seen once, and the ten largest hold around 10%. Diagnoses were established from clinical symptoms, serum thyroxine, TRAb, thyroid ultrasound and orbital computed tomography. This clonotype was found many times. Antigen: not known.

The receptor comes from an adult man with Graves' hyperthyroidism. The chain combines TRBV12-3 or TRBV12-4 with TRBJ1-5; D is unresolved. The sequencing sample was made of peripheral blood or thyroid tissue (not recorded which). This chain's CDR3 is CASSSLSNQPQHF. CDR3 DNA: TGTGCCAGCAGTTCCCTTAGCAATCAGCCCCAGCATTTT.